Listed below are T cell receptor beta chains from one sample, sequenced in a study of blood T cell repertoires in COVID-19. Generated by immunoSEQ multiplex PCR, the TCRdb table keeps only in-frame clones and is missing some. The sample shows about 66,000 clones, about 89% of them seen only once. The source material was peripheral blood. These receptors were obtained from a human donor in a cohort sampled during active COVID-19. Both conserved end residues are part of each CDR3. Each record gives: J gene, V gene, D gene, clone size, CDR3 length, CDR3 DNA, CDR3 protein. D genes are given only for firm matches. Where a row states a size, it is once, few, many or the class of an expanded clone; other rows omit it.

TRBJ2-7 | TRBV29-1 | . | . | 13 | TGCAGCGTTGTGATTAGCGCGACCTACGAGCAGTACTTC | CSVVISATYEQYF
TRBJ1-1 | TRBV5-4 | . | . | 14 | TGTGCCAGCAGCTTACAGGGCGGGAACACTGAAGCTTTCTTT | CASSLQGGNTEAFF
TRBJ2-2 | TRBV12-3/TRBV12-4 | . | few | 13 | TGTGCCAGCAGTTTATGGGCGACCGGGGAGCTGTTTTTT | CASSLWATGELFF
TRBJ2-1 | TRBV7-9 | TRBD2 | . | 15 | TGTGCCAGCAGCTTGAGTAGCGGGATATGGATTGAGCAGTTCTTC | CASSLSSGIWIEQFF
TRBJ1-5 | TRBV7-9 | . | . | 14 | TGTGCCAGCAGCTCGGACAGAACACTCTCGGCCCAGCATTTT | CASSSDRTLSAQHF
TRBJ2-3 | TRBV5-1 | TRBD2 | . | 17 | TGCGCCAGCAGCTTGACCCGGGAGGGCCTGGGGACAGATACGCAGTATTTT | CASSLTREGLGTDTQYF
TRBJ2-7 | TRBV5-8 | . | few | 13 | TGTGCCAGCAGCTTGCTGCGGCAGGGGGAGCAGTACTTC | CASSLLRQGEQYF
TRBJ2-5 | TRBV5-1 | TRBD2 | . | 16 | TGCGCCAGCAGCGGCGGGACTAGCGGGGGGGAAGAGACCCAGTACTTC | CASSGGTSGGEETQYF
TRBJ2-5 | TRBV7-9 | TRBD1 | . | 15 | TGTGCCAGCAGCTTAGGGACAGGGTCGAAGGAGACCCAGTACTTC | CASSLGTGSKETQYF
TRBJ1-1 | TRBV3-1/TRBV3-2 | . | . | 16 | TGTGCCAGCAGCCAAGCGGCGGGGGTTATGGACACTGAAGCTTTCTTT | CASSQAAGVMDTEAFF
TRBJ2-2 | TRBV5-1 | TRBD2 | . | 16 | TGCGCCAGCAGCGGGACTCGCGGGGGGGCCGTCGGGGAGCTGTTTTTT | CASSGTRGGAVGELFF
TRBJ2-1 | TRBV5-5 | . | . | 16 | TGTGCCAGCAGCTTTTATTATGGAGCCGACTACAATGAGCAGTTCTTC | CASSFYYGADYNEQFF
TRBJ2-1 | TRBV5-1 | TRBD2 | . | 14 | TGCGCCAGCTGGGCTAGCGGATATCACAATGAGCAGTTCTTC | CASWASGYHNEQFF
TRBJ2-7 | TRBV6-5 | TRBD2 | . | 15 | TGTGCCAGCAGCCTCAACCCTGGGACTAGCGACGAGCAGTACTTC | CASSLNPGTSDEQYF
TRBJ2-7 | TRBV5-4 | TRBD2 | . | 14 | TGTGCCAGCCACACCGGGACTAGGTATGACGAGCAGTACTTC | CASHTGTRYDEQYF
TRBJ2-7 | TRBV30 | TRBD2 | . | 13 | TGTGCCTGGAGTGCCCGGGGGGTATACGAGCAGTACTTC | CAWSARGVYEQYF
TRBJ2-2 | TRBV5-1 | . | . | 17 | TGCGCCAGCAGCTTGGTGGGGTCGGGGTCGACTACCGGGGAGCTGTTTTTT | CASSLVGSGSTTGELFF
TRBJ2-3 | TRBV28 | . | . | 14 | TGTGCCAGCAGTTTACGTAGCCTTTGGGATACGCAGTATTTT | CASSLRSLWDTQYF
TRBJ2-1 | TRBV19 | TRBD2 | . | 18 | TGTGCCAGTAGTATCTCAGCGGGAGGGCCAGTCGGCTACAATGAGCAGTTCTTC | CASSISAGGPVGYNEQFF
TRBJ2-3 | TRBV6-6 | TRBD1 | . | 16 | TGTGCCAGCAGTTACTCGAAGGGGGCTAGCACAGATACGCAGTATTTT | CASSYSKGASTDTQYF
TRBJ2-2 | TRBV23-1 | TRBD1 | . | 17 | TGCGCCAGCATTTCAATCTGCAGGGGGCAACGCAGCGGGGAGCTGTTTTTT | CASISICRGQRSGELFF
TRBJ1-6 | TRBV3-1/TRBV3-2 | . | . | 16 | TGTGCCAGCAGCCCCTTACCGGACGGGAGGAATTCACCCCTCCACTTT | CASSPLPDGRNSPLHF
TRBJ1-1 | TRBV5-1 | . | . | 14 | TGCGCCAGCAGCTCATCAGGTTTTGGCACTGAAGCTTTCTTT | CASSSSGFGTEAFF
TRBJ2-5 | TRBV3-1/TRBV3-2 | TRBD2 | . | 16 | TGTGCCAGCAGCCAGGGTAGTACTAGCGGGCAAGAGACCCAGTACTTC | CASSQGSTSGQETQYF
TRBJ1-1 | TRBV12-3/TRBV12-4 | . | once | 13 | TGTGCCAGCAGTCCCTCTTCGGGGGTGGTAGCTTTCTTT | CASSPSSGVVAFF